What follows is one TCR beta chain and its context. V was shortened by 4 bases and J by 4 bases, with 10 bases between the two germline ends. The germline V gene has CDR1 SGHVS and CDR2 FNYEAQ. The CDR3 runs to 13 residues. Study processing details: Estimates of nucleated cell counts were drawn from the amplification of reference gene primers. Assay: immunoSEQ multiplex PCR; the TCRdb copy retains only in-frame clones and omits some. The D gene and trimming were derived from the DNA, and the V and J assignments and clone size from that table. The data show 450,000 to 500,000 clones, 87% seen once. Cohort 3 recovered donors had two negative PCRs, clearance, or symptom resolution. The sample originates from a study of blood T cell repertoires in COVID-19. Overall study: Sources were T cells, B-cell-depleted T cells, or PBMCs; the material itself was cDNA or gDNA.

The genes are TRBV7-6 and TRBJ1-1; no firm D call. The clonotype originates from a woman aged 18-35 years who had recovered from COVID-19. Sequenced: PBMCs or T cells enriched from blood (not recorded which). CDR3 region: CASSSGSGTEAFF. In nucleotides, the CDR3 is TGTGCCAGCAGCTCCGGGAGCGGCACTGAAGCTTTCTTT.